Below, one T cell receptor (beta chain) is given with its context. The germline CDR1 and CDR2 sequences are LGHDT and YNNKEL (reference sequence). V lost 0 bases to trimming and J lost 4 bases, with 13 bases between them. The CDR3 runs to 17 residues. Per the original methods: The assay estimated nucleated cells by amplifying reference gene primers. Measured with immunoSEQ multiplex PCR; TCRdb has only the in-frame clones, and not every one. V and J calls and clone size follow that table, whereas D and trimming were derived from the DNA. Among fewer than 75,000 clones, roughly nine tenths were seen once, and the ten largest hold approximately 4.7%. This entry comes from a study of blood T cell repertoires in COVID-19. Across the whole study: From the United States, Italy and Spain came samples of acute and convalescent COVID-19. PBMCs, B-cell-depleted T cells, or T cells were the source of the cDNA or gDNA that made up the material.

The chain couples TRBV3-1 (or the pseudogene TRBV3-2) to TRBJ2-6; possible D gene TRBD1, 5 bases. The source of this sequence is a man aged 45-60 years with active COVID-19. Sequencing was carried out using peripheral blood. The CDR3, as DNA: TGTGCCAGCAGCCAAGATTGGGGCCGGGTCGGGGCCAACGTCCTGACTTTC. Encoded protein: CASSQDWGRVGANVLTF.